Each of the 28 T cell receptor beta chains below was sequenced from the same sample in a study of blood T cell repertoires in COVID-19. TCRdb's table, derived via immunoSEQ multiplex PCR, lists solely in-frame clones and lacks some. Among about 100,000 clones listed, approximately 80% were seen once. The material sequenced was peripheral blood. These TCRs come from a man aged 55-75 years with acute or convalescent COVID-19.

There are a few counts of this clone. This sequence joins TRBV9 and TRBJ1-2; 7 bases align to TRBD1. The CDR3 runs 15 residues. With V trimmed by 4 bases and J by 5 bases, 11 bases remained unmatched. CDR1 SGDLS and CDR2 YYNGEE come from the germline V gene. For the CDR3, the DNA is TGTGCCAGCAGCCCTCAACAGGGGTCCCTGTATGGCTACACCTTC. Translating gives CASSPQQGSLYGYTF.

The rearrangement links TRBV7-8 to TRBJ1-6, with D possibly being TRBD1 (5 bases). The CDR3 covers 16 residues. Germline V gene sequence: CDR1 SGHVS, CDR2 FQNEAQ. V lost 1 base and J lost 0, with 7 bases in between. The CDR3 region has the DNA TGTGCCAGCAGCTTAGACAGGAGCTCCTATAATTCACCCCTCCACTTT. Translated: CASSLDRSSYNSPLHF.

V is TRBV19 and J is TRBJ1-5; D is unresolved. This CDR3 has 14 amino acids. The germline CDR1 and CDR2 sequences are LNHDA and SQIVND (reference sequence). Trimming removed 3 bases at V and 4 bases at J, with 10 bases between. CDR3 coding DNA: TGTGCCAGTAGTATGATCGGGGAGAATCAGCCCCAGCATTTT. It yields the protein CASSMIGENQPQHF.

This chain uses TRBV7-9 with TRBJ1-1; 9 positions agree with TRBD1. V lost 5 bases and J lost 7; bases outside the gene matches: 8. CDR3 length equals 14 residues. In germline, CDR1 is SEHNR, CDR2 FQNEAQ (reference sequence). CDR3 nucleotide sequence: TGTGCCAGCAGCAGGGGACAGGGCGACTTTGAAGCTTTCTTT. Protein product: CASSRGQGDFEAFF.

Only one count was recorded for this clone. This sequence joins TRBV7-2 and TRBJ2-7; D is possibly TRBD1 (8 bases). The V and J ends lost 5 bases and 5 bases respectively, with 16 bases between them. The CDR3 totals 14 residues. CDR1 is SGHTA and CDR2 is FQGNSA in the germline V gene. CDR3 sequence reads: CASSERTGRDEQYF. The CDR3 DNA reads TGTGCCAGCAGCGAGAGGACAGGGAGGGACGAGCAGTACTTC.

This clone has a handful of counts. The chain links TRBV7-2 to TRBJ1-2, with 7 bases that match TRBD1. V shed 4 bases, J shed 9 bases, and the junction held 8 bases outside the gene matches. CDR3 length: 13 amino acids. The germline V gene encodes CDR1 SGHTA and CDR2 FQGNSA. The CDR3 sequence: CASSSGTAFRYTF. The CDR3 coding sequence is TGTGCCAGCAGCTCCGGGACAGCCTTTCGCTACACCTTC.

This chain connects TRBV3-1 (or the pseudogene TRBV3-2) to TRBJ2-7, with TRBD2 matching 13 bases. The CDR3 length is 17 residues. Germline V gene sequence: CDR1 LGHDT, CDR2 YNNKEL (reference sequence). The V segment lost 3 bases and the J segment 5 bases; nucleotides outside the gene matches: 10. CDR3 loop: CASSQIGLAGVVHEQYF. CDR3 nucleotides: TGTGCCAGCAGCCAGATCGGACTAGCGGGAGTGGTACACGAGCAGTACTTC.

This chain uses TRBV11-2 with TRBJ1-1; D not resolved. With 2 bases removed from V and 1 base from J, the gap between germline ends came to 5 bases. Germline values: CDR1 SGHAT, CDR2 FQNNGV. The CDR3 sequence is 13 residues long. The CDR3 protein is CASSLQENTEAFF. CDR3 coding DNA: TGTGCCAGCAGCTTACAGGAGAACACTGAAGCTTTCTTT.

V gene TRBV10-3 combines with J gene TRBJ2-3; a weak D match, TRBD2 (6 bases). The CDR3 is 15 residues long. Germline V CDR1 and CDR2: ENHRY, SYGVKD. With 6 bases removed from V and 5 bases from J, the gap between germline ends came to 18 bases. CDR3 protein: CAIRTMEGRVDTQYF. CDR3 coding DNA: TGTGCCATCAGGACGATGGAGGGCCGGGTAGATACGCAGTATTTT.

This clone was observed a single time. The chain couples TRBV5-1 to TRBJ2-1, with 13 bases lining up with TRBD2. The length of the CDR3 is 15 residues. Looked up from germline, CDR1 is SGHRS and CDR2 is YFSETQ. J lost 6 bases, V lost 4 bases, and 4 bases had no gene match. The chain's CDR3 is CASSPGLAGTNEQFF. CDR3 nucleotides: TGCGCCAGCAGCCCGGGACTAGCGGGAACCAATGAGCAGTTCTTC.

The chain recombines TRBV5-1 with TRBJ2-3, with D possibly being TRBD1 (5 bases). The V gene lost 1 base and the J gene lost 0 bases, with 9 bases spanning the gap. Germline CDR1 reads SGHRS; CDR2 reads YFSETQ. This CDR3 spans 15 amino acids. CDR3 amino acids: CASSLRQRSTDTQYF. The DNA for the CDR3 is TGCGCCAGCAGCTTGAGACAGAGAAGCACAGATACGCAGTATTTT.

This rearrangement joins TRBV7-2 to TRBJ1-1; TRBD1 aligns across 7 bases. The length of the CDR3 is 15 residues. From germline, CDR1 is SGHTA and CDR2 FQGNSA. The V gene end was trimmed by 1 base and the J gene end by 4 bases; junction bases not matched to a gene: 6. CDR3 sequence: CASSLVVRGTTEAFF. The CDR3 DNA reads TGTGCCAGCAGCTTAGTTGTCAGGGGGACCACTGAAGCTTTCTTT.

V usage is TRBV5-1 and J usage is TRBJ1-4, with a tentative D call TRBD1 (5 bases). Germline V gene data show CDR1 as SGHRS and CDR2 as YFSETQ. This CDR3 is 14 amino acids long. The ends were cut back, 1 base at V and 2 bases at J, with 6 bases in the middle. Here the CDR3 reads CASSLSGTNEKLFF. In DNA form, the CDR3 reads TGCGCCAGCAGCTTGTCAGGGACTAATGAAAAACTGTTTTTT.

This clone has a handful of counts. This sequence joins TRBV19 and TRBJ1-1; D perhaps matches TRBD1 (6 bases). CDR1 and CDR2 (germline): LNHDA, SQIVND (reference sequence). The ends were cut back, 6 bases at V and 2 bases at J, with 13 bases in the middle. The CDR3 covers 14 residues. The CDR3 nucleotides read TGTGCCAGTAGATGGACAGATACCAACACTGAAGCTTTCTTT. It translates to CASRWTDTNTEAFF. The complete variable domain, with remaining parts taken from reference TRBV19 and TRBJ1-1, reads DGGITQSPKYLFRKEGQNVTLSCEQNLNHDAMYWYRQDPGQGLRLIYYSQIVNDFQKGDIAEGYSVSREKKESFPLTVTSAQKNPTAFYLCASRWTDTNTEAFFGQGTRLTVV.

The V and J genes are TRBV15 and TRBJ1-1; possible D gene TRBD1, 5 bases. The ends were cut back, 5 bases at V and 0 bases at J, with 13 bases in the middle. The CDR3 covers 15 residues. From germline, CDR1 is LNHNV and CDR2 YYDKDF (reference sequence). The CDR3 region is CATSPRTPVNTEAFF. Here the CDR3 DNA reads TGTGCCACCAGCCCTCGGACACCAGTGAACACTGAAGCTTTCTTT.

The chain carries TRBV6-6 and TRBJ1-1; no reliable D call. V lost 0 bases and J lost 6, with 8 bases in between. This CDR3 is 13 amino acids long. Looked up from germline, CDR1 is MNHNY and CDR2 is SVGAGI (reference sequence). This CDR3 is CASSYSGRAEAFF. The DNA for the CDR3 is TGTGCCAGCAGTTACTCGGGGAGGGCTGAAGCTTTCTTT.

This chain joins TRBV5-1 and TRBJ1-1; D possibly corresponds to TRBD1 (5 bases). This CDR3 is 15 amino acids long. Germline assignment: CDR1 SGHRS and CDR2 YFSETQ. V dropped 6 bases and J dropped 3 bases, with 18 bases sitting between them. This chain's CDR3 is CASTQRGNGDTEAFF. The CDR3 coding sequence is TGCGCCAGCACCCAGCGGGGGAACGGTGACACTGAAGCTTTCTTT.

This chain uses TRBV7-3 with TRBJ1-2; TRBD1 is a possible D gene (6 bases). This CDR3 region has 14 residues. Trimming removed 3 bases at V and 7 bases at J, with 15 bases between. CDR1 and CDR2 from the germline V gene are SGHTA and FQGTGA. This CDR3 is CASSFLGGTTGYTF. The DNA of the CDR3 is TGTGCCAGCAGCTTCTTAGGGGGTACAACTGGCTACACCTTC.

The chain is built from TRBV7-9 and TRBJ2-2; unclear D gene. CDR1 SEHNR and CDR2 FQNEAQ come from the germline V gene (reference sequence). The CDR3 has 15 residues. V lost 2 bases, J lost 0 bases, and 7 bases lay in between. The CDR3 is CASSLTPTNTGELFF. The CDR3 DNA reads TGTGCCAGCAGCTTAACACCGACGAACACCGGGGAGCTGTTTTTT.

The chain carries TRBV18 and TRBJ2-1; D ambiguous. Deletions cut 1 base from V and 4 bases from J, with 11 bases between. Per germline, CDR1 KGHSH and CDR2 LQKENI. CDR3 length equals 15 residues. In DNA, the CDR3 is TGTGCCAGCTCACCACAGATACTCCTATACAATGAGCAGTTCTTC. Protein: CASSPQILLYNEQFF.

The V gene is TRBV28, the J gene TRBJ1-3; no firm D call. Germline CDR1 and CDR2: MDHEN and SYDVKM. This CDR3 spans 15 amino acids. The V end lost 7 bases, the J end lost 4 bases, and 17 bases lay between the germline ends. In nucleotides, the CDR3 is TGTGCCAGCATTCGGACCGGGAACGCCGGAAACACCATATATTTT. Protein sequence: CASIRTGNAGNTIYF.

This chain joins TRBV19 and TRBJ2-2; 10 positions match TRBD2. The CDR3 length is 17 residues. J was trimmed by 0 bases and V by 3 bases; bases with no gene match: 4. Germline V gene lookup returns CDR1 LNHDA and CDR2 SQIVND (reference sequence). The CDR3 is CASSIWGLASNTGELFF. In nucleotides, the CDR3 is TGTGCCAGTAGTATTTGGGGACTAGCGTCGAACACCGGGGAGCTGTTTTTT.

The chain links TRBV18 to TRBJ2-7; 7 bases align to TRBD2. Germline assignment: CDR1 KGHSH and CDR2 LQKENI. The CDR3 runs 13 residues. The V segment lost 1 base and the J segment 5 bases; nucleotides outside the gene matches: 2. This chain's CDR3 is CASSPREGDEQYF. The CDR3 nucleotides read TGTGCCAGCTCACCACGGGAGGGTGACGAGCAGTACTTC.

This rearrangement joins TRBV7-2 to TRBJ1-5; TRBD1 agrees at 8 bases. Germline V gene data show CDR1 as SGHTA and CDR2 as FQGNSA. With V trimmed by 5 bases and J by 5 bases, 17 bases remained unmatched. The CDR3 has 18 residues. The CDR3 coding sequence is TGTGCCAGCAGCCTAAAAAGGACAGGGAGTTCATGGGATCAGCCCCAGCATTTT. Translating it yields CASSLKRTGSSWDQPQHF.

This clone was seen at least ten times. The J gene is TRBJ2-7, the V gene TRBV6-4, with 9 nucleotides matching TRBD2. V was clipped by 4 bases and J by 5 bases; unmatched bases: 6. The germline gives CDR1 MRHNA, CDR2 SNTAGT. The CDR3 has 14 residues. This CDR3 is CASSVVAGVDEQYF. For the CDR3, the DNA is TGTGCCAGCAGTGTGGTAGCGGGGGTCGACGAGCAGTACTTC.

This rearrangement joins TRBV30 to TRBJ1-4, with TRBD1 as a possible D gene (6 bases). CDR1 and CDR2 from the germline V gene are GTSNPN and SVGIG (reference sequence). This CDR3 is built from 14 residues. Deletions cut 0 bases from V and 7 bases from J, with 12 bases between. The CDR3 here is CAWSVSYRVEKLFF. As DNA, the CDR3 is TGTGCCTGGAGTGTTTCCTACAGGGTTGAAAAACTGTTTTTT.

The chain employs TRBV24-1 and TRBJ1-2; no definite D call. Per the germline V gene, CDR1 is KGHDR and CDR2 is SFDVKD. Between the trimmed V and J ends, which lost 1 base and 6 bases, there was a span of 2 bases. The CDR3 has 11 amino acids. CDR3 bases: TGTGCCACCAGTGATTTTAATGGCTACACCTTC. It yields the protein CATSDFNGYTF.

This chain uses TRBV10-1 with TRBJ1-6; no clear D gene. V gave up 5 bases and J gave up 0 bases, with 17 bases separating them. CDR1 and CDR2 from the germline V gene are WNHNN and SYGVQD (reference sequence). The CDR3 covers 18 residues. CDR3 protein: CASSPRPRWSSYNSPLHF. CDR3 DNA sequence: TGCGCCAGCAGTCCAAGACCCCGCTGGAGCTCCTATAATTCACCCCTCCACTTT.